There are a few counts of the clone carrying this T cell receptor (beta chain). No antigen is known for it. This CDR3 comprises 13 residues. The germline gives CDR1 SGHNT, CDR2 YENEEA. V lost 5 bases and J lost 7, with 12 bases in between. It was after approximately 11 days of culture that CD4+ T cells were isolated. Two-dose BNT162b2 or mRNA-1273 vaccination was given to participants. The sample comes from a study of vaccination effects on CD4 cells after COVID-19. Sequencing was performed with immunoSEQ multiplex PCR; in TCRdb, only in-frame clones are kept and a portion is missing. The sample includes 66,000 or so clones, approximately 79% of them seen just once.

This TCR was recovered from a human donor who received a COVID-19 vaccine. This material consisted of CD4+ T cells from PBMCs cultured without peptide, taken after COVID-19 vaccination. The V call is TRBV11-3, the J call TRBJ2-1; no clear D. The CDR3 region is CASSPNHLNEQFF. CDR3 nucleotide sequence: TGTGCCAGCAGCCCTAATCACCTAAATGAGCAGTTCTTC.